Below are 23 T cell receptor beta chains sequenced from a single sample in a study of blood T cell repertoires in COVID-19. Produced via immunoSEQ multiplex PCR; TCRdb's table is partial and in-frame only. This sample has more than 200,000 clones; approximately 90% occur once, and the top ten carry approximately 1.9%. Material: PBMCs or T cells enriched from blood (not recorded which). These receptors were collected from a woman between 18 and 30 years old who had recovered from COVID-19.

The V and J genes are TRBV2 and TRBJ1-2, with TRBD1 matching over 7 bases. The ends lost 6 bases at V and 5 bases at J; junction bases unmatched: 9. The CDR3 is 14 amino acids. Germline V gene data show CDR1 as SNHLY and CDR2 as FYNNEI. The CDR3 nucleotides are TGTGCCAGCAGATCGACAGGGAGCGTTTATGGCTACACCTTC. It codes for CASRSTGSVYGYTF.

This clone was seen a few times. The chain has TRBV24-1 and TRBJ2-1, with 11 bases fitting TRBD2. The V and J ends lost 4 bases and 4 bases, in that order; junction bases with no gene match: 5. Germline CDR1 is KGHDR and CDR2 is SFDVKD. CDR3 size: 16 residues. Written as DNA, the CDR3 is TGTGCCACCAGTGAGGCTAGCGGGGGGACATACAATGAGCAGTTCTTC. Its translation is CATSEASGGTYNEQFF.

This clone was found once. The chain joins TRBV18 to TRBJ1-1; 9 nucleotides align to TRBD1. The CDR3 is 17 residues long. Trimming cost V 0 bases and J 3 bases; bases outside gene matches: 8. Per germline, CDR1 KGHSH and CDR2 LQKENI. The CDR3 nucleotides are TGTGCCAGCTCACCACCAGGGACAGGGAAATATCACACTGAAGCTTTCTTT. Translated: CASSPPGTGKYHTEAFF.

The V call is TRBV7-6, the J call TRBJ2-7, with D possibly matching TRBD2 (5 bases). Germline CDR1 SGHVS, CDR2 FNYEAQ. The CDR3 has 14 residues. Between the trimmed V and J ends, which lost 3 bases and 5 bases, there was a span of 14 bases. CDR3 nucleotides: TGTGCCAGCAGCTTGAAGGGCCCGCGGGACGAGCAGTACTTC. It encodes CASSLKGPRDEQYF.

This chain joins TRBV11-2 and TRBJ2-3; 9 bases are a match to TRBD1. The length of the CDR3 is 16 residues. The V gene end was trimmed by 5 bases and the J gene end by 3 bases; junction bases not matched to a gene: 9. The germline gives CDR1 SGHAT, CDR2 FQNNGV. CDR3 protein: CASSISTGTGTDTQYF. The DNA of the CDR3 is TGTGCCAGCAGCATTTCAACCGGGACAGGGACAGATACGCAGTATTTT. The full variable domain, its missing parts supplied by reference TRBV11-2 and TRBJ2-3, is EAGVAQSPRYKIIEKRQSVAFWCNPISGHATLYWYQQILGQGPKLLIQFQNNGVVDDSQLPKDRFSAERLKGVDSTLKIQPAKLEDSAVYLCASSISTGTGTDTQYFGPGTRLTVL.

This chain links TRBV12-3 or TRBV12-4 with TRBJ1-1, with D perhaps TRBD1 (5 bases). The CDR3 contains 9 residues. Deletions cut 11 bases from V and 6 bases from J, with 7 bases between. In nucleotides, the CDR3 is TGTGCCGCGGGGGCTGAAGCTTTCTTT. This sequence encodes CAAGAEAFF.

The chain carries TRBV4-1 and TRBJ2-2; 8 nucleotides match TRBD1. The germline V gene encodes CDR1 MGHRA and CDR2 YSYEKL. J was trimmed by 0 bases and V by 5 bases; bases with no gene match: 8. The CDR3 length is 17 residues. The CDR3 region has the DNA TGCGCCAGCAGCAGGACAGGGAGGTCGACGAACACCGGGGAGCTGTTTTTT. This encodes CASSRTGRSTNTGELFF.

The chain carries TRBV2 and TRBJ2-7, with 10 bases that match TRBD2. Trimming cost V 2 bases and J 6 bases; bases outside gene matches: 7. The germline CDR1 and CDR2 sequences are SNHLY and FYNNEI. The CDR3 consists of 15 residues. CDR3 bases: TGTGCCAGCAGTGAATGGGCTAGCGGGAGTAGCGAGCAGTACTTC. Protein: CASSEWASGSSEQYF.

V is TRBV29-1 and J is TRBJ1-4; 8 nucleotides agree with TRBD1. Trimming removed 5 bases from V and 8 bases from J; junction bases left unmatched: 10. The CDR3 has 14 residues. The germline gives CDR1 SQVTM, CDR2 ANQGSEA. CDR3 nucleotide sequence: TGCAGCGTTCTCGCTACAGGGGGGGAAGAAAAACTGTTTTTT. It yields the protein CSVLATGGEEKLFF.

This chain connects TRBV5-1 to TRBJ2-2, with D unclear. The CDR3 runs 14 residues. Looked up from germline, CDR1 is SGHRS and CDR2 is YFSETQ. The V and J ends lost 5 bases and 4 bases respectively, with 12 bases between them. The CDR3 loop is CASRGALGTGELFF. CDR3 coding DNA: TGCGCCAGCAGGGGCGCCTTGGGCACCGGGGAGCTGTTTTTT.

V is TRBV6-5 and J is TRBJ1-2; TRBD1 agrees at 7 bases. Germline-derived CDR1 and CDR2 are MNHEY and SVGAGI. This CDR3 has 12 amino acids. The V and J ends lost 6 bases and 7 bases, in that order; junction bases with no gene match: 5. CDR3 sequence (DNA): TGTGCCAGCAGCGACAGGGCGGCTGGCTACACCTTC. Its translation: CASSDRAAGYTF.

This clone was counted once. The CDR3 nucleotides are TGTGCCAGCAGCTTGGCCGGGGGGGCCCAGGAGCAGTACTTC. Translating gives CASSLAGGAQEQYF. The V gene is TRBV5-6, the J gene TRBJ2-7; 8 nucleotides agree with TRBD2. The CDR3 covers 14 residues. With 0 bases clipped from V and 7 bases from J, the junction kept 6 bases outside the gene matches. Per germline, CDR1 SGHDT and CDR2 YYEEEE.

This clone appeared a few times. This chain joins TRBV5-5 and TRBJ1-5; 7 bases map to TRBD1. Germline V lookup: CDR1 SGHKS, CDR2 YYEKEE (reference sequence). The CDR3 totals 15 residues. J was trimmed by 4 bases and V by 0 bases; bases with no gene match: 4. This CDR3 reads CASSLAGGINQPQHF. The CDR3 bases are TGTGCCAGCAGCTTGGCAGGGGGGATAAATCAGCCCCAGCATTTT.

J is TRBJ2-6 and V is TRBV7-9, with 11 bases aligning to TRBD1. The CDR3 loop spans 18 amino acids. The V gene end was trimmed by 5 bases and the J gene end by 0 bases; junction bases not matched to a gene: 6. Germline-derived CDR1 and CDR2 are SEHNR and FQNEAQ (reference sequence). The CDR3 spells CASSPRTGGPSGANVLTF. CDR3 bases: TGTGCCAGCAGCCCAAGGACAGGGGGCCCCTCTGGGGCCAACGTCCTGACTTTC.

The sample holds one count of this clone. The rearrangement links TRBV11-1 to TRBJ1-1, with D perhaps TRBD1 (5 bases). V was cut by 5 bases and J by 1 base, with 14 bases left in between. Germline V CDR1 and CDR2: SGHAT, FQDESV (reference sequence). CDR3 length equals 15 residues. The CDR3 DNA follows: TGTGCCAGCAGCCACAGGACCTTGAGGAACACTGAAGCTTTCTTT. This sequence encodes CASSHRTLRNTEAFF.

This clone was found once. This sequence joins TRBV7-2 and TRBJ2-3; a possible D gene is TRBD2 (6 bases). Looked up from germline, CDR1 is SGHTA and CDR2 is FQGNSA. Trimming removed 5 bases at V and 5 bases at J, with 17 bases between. This CDR3 spans 15 amino acids. CDR3 in DNA: TGTGCCAGCAGCCCAGTCCGAACCGGGGGAGATACGCAGTATTTT. Its protein is CASSPVRTGGDTQYF.

V is TRBV28 and J is TRBJ2-7; D not resolved. V was pared by 10 bases and J by 6 bases, with 22 bases between. The CDR3 covers 14 residues. CDR1 is MDHEN and CDR2 is SYDVKM in the germline V gene. The CDR3 protein is CAIHTSSAGLEQYF. CDR3 in DNA: TGTGCCATCCATACAAGTTCGGCTGGGCTCGAGCAGTACTTC.

The chain recombines TRBV28 with TRBJ1-5; TRBD1 might be the D (6 bases). Trimming took off 3 bases at V and 2 bases at J, with 11 bases between the two ends. Per the germline V gene, CDR1 is MDHEN and CDR2 is SYDVKM. The CDR3 is 15 amino acids. CDR3 bases: TGTGCCAGCAGTTTTACAGGGTGGGGCAATCAGCCCCAGCATTTT. This encodes CASSFTGWGNQPQHF.

V is TRBV6-4 and J is TRBJ2-5; weak D call: TRBD2 (6 bases). This CDR3 is built from 13 residues. Trimming took off 6 bases at V and 5 bases at J, with 13 bases between the two ends. Germline V lookup: CDR1 MRHNA, CDR2 SNTAGT. This CDR3 reads CASRGLAGETQYF. Written as DNA, the CDR3 is TGTGCCAGCAGGGGACTGGCTGGCGAGACCCAGTACTTC.

This clone was found once. The V call is TRBV18, the J call TRBJ1-1; a weak D match, TRBD1 (5 bases). CDR1 is KGHSH, CDR2 LQKENI, per germline. The CDR3 totals 15 residues. The V end lost 0 bases, the J end lost 1 base, and 9 bases lay between the germline ends. The CDR3 DNA sequence: TGTGCCAGCTCACCACCAACAGGACCGAACACTGAAGCTTTCTTT. This sequence encodes CASSPPTGPNTEAFF.

The chain couples TRBV7-9 to TRBJ2-4; D unclear. In germline, CDR1 is SEHNR, CDR2 FQNEAQ (reference sequence). Trimming shortened V by 4 bases and J by 0 bases, and 10 bases separated the two germline ends. This CDR3 is built from 15 residues. This CDR3 reads CASSSSERAKNIQYF. In DNA form, the CDR3 reads TGTGCCAGCAGCTCCTCCGAGAGAGCCAAAAACATTCAGTACTTC.

The chain couples TRBV10-3 to TRBJ2-2; 7 positions match TRBD1. The germline V gene encodes CDR1 ENHRY and CDR2 SYGVKD. V shed 9 bases, J shed 0 bases, and the junction held 1 base outside the gene matches. There are 13 residues in the CDR3. The CDR3: CAIGQANTGELFF. CDR3 sequence (DNA): TGTGCCATTGGACAGGCGAACACCGGGGAGCTGTTTTTT.

The V and J genes are TRBV12-5 and TRBJ1-1, with 7 positions matching TRBD1. The CDR3 is 13 residues long. The V segment lost 6 bases and the J segment 4 bases; nucleotides outside the gene matches: 5. The germline CDR1 and CDR2 sequences are LGHNT and FRNRAP. The CDR3 DNA sequence: TGTGCTAGTGGCACAGGGGTGAGCACTGAAGCTTTCTTT. Translating gives CASGTGVSTEAFF.